What follows are 3 T cell receptor beta chains derived from one specimen sequenced in a study of cytomegalovirus exposure and HLA in healthy donors. 13 Jbeta primers and 60 Vbeta primers were used for the PCR. Method: immunoSEQ multiplex PCR; TCRdb's copy keeps in-frame clones and lacks some. The data show some 150,000 clones, 70% to 90% seen once. Material for sequencing was PBMCs. Receptors originate from a woman in her 40s in good health and CMV-seropositive.

The chain has TRBV18 and TRBJ2-3; D is uncertain. This CDR3 has 15 amino acids. The germline CDR1 and CDR2 sequences are KGHSH and LQKENI. Trimming removed 3 bases at V and 3 bases at J, with 13 bases between. CDR3 residues: CASSPWAFVTDTQYF. As DNA, the CDR3 is TGTGCCAGCTCACCCTGGGCATTCGTAACAGATACGCAGTATTTT.

The chain has TRBV5-1 and TRBJ2-3, with a weak D call TRBD2 (5 bases). Per the germline V gene, CDR1 is SGHRS and CDR2 is YFSETQ. The V end was cut by 0 bases, the J end by 3 bases, with 14 bases between. There are 16 residues in the CDR3. For the CDR3, the DNA is TGCGCCAGCAGCTTGGCCGGGGAATACCGGACAGATACGCAGTATTTT. Encoded protein: CASSLAGEYRTDTQYF.

Regarding this clone: At one of its ends the junction is not consistent with the germline gene, which may arise from a read error. The chain links TRBV5-1 to TRBJ2-1, with TRBD2 identical over 13 bases. Per the germline V gene, CDR1 is SGHRS and CDR2 is YFSETQ. The CDR3 sequence is 17 residues long. The CDR3 coding sequence is TGCGCCAGCAGCCACGAGGGACTAGCGGGATTCTACCATGAGCAGTTCTTC. Amino acids: CASSHEGLAGFYHEQFF.